Listed here are 13 T cell receptor beta chains from one sample, sequenced in a study of human T cells and chemical hapten exposure. MiXCR, run by TCRdb on the RACE reads, gives a single entry per CDR3 protein. The sample holds about 77,000 distinct CDR3 sequences, over 6.5% seen once. As for time point: healthy volunteer bleed at 6 weeks. The template was total RNA from unfractionated whole blood. Material: whole blood. These receptors were collected from a female donor in good health. Some clones in this sample may be carry-over from other donors' samples.

This clonotype was seen only a few times. This sequence joins TRBV6-1 and TRBJ2-2; D possibly uses TRBD1 or TRBD2 (5 bases each). Trimming pared 1 base from V and 6 bases from J, leaving 12 bases between. The CDR3 totals 15 residues. The V gene's germline CDR1 is MNHNS and CDR2 SASEGT. The DNA for the CDR3 is TGTGCCAGCAGTGAAGTGGGGACCAGCTCCGGGGAGCTGTTTTTT. The encoded protein is CASSEVGTSSGELFF.

This clonotype was picked up many times. In DNA, the CDR3 is TGTGCCAGCAGCCCTAGCACATTCGCCTACGAGCAGTACTTC. Protein sequence: CASSPSTFAYEQYF. This chain connects TRBV7-8 to TRBJ2-7; maybe TRBD2 (5 bases). The CDR3 has 14 amino acids. Trimming removed 5 bases at V and 2 bases at J, with 13 bases between. CDR1 is SGHVS, CDR2 FQNEAQ, per germline.

This clonotype was recorded many times. The chain uses TRBV10-3 and TRBJ1-5; 7 bases align to TRBD1. CDR3 length: 14 residues. The ends lost 8 bases at V and 6 bases at J; junction bases unmatched: 10. Germline assignment: CDR1 ENHRY and CDR2 SYGVKD. CDR3 residues: CAIGTGAIGQPQHF. CDR3 in DNA: TGTGCCATCGGAACAGGGGCCATAGGTCAGCCCCAGCATTTT.

This clonotype was recorded only once. V and J are TRBV6-6 and TRBJ2-7; D may match TRBD1 or TRBD2 (5 bases each). V gave up 6 bases and J gave up 0 bases, with 15 bases separating them. The CDR3 runs 15 residues. Per the germline V gene, CDR1 is MNHNY and CDR2 is SVGAGI (reference sequence). For the CDR3, the DNA is TGTGCCAGCAGACGGTTTGATGGGACCTCCTACGAGCAGTACTTC. It specifies CASRRFDGTSYEQYF.

V is TRBV28 and J is TRBJ2-7, with a possible D match to TRBD1 (6 bases). Germline V CDR1 and CDR2: MDHEN, SYDVKM. The CDR3 length is 16 residues. The V end lost 5 bases, the J end lost 2 bases, and 19 bases lay between the germline ends. As DNA, the CDR3 is TGTGCCAGCAGTCCGCCCGACAGGTATCTTGCCTACGAGCAGTACTTC. The encoded protein is CASSPPDRYLAYEQYF.

This clonotype has more than one count but fewer than ten. This chain connects TRBV7-2 to TRBJ1-2; 11 bases line up with TRBD1. Germline V lookup: CDR1 SGHTA, CDR2 FQGNSA. The CDR3 sequence is 13 residues long. The V gene end was trimmed by 10 bases and the J gene end by 4 bases; junction bases not matched to a gene: 5. The CDR3 sequence is CATRDRGSYGYTF. CDR3 nucleotide sequence: TGTGCCACCAGGGACAGGGGGAGCTATGGCTACACCTTC.

This clonotype was found a few times. The rearrangement joins TRBV27 to TRBJ2-2; 9 positions match TRBD1. V trimming: 5 bases; J trimming: 4 bases; junction bases outside the gene matches: 5. This CDR3 has 15 residues. Germline CDR1 is MNHEY and CDR2 is SMNVEV (reference sequence). The CDR3 region has the DNA TGTGCCAGCAGTCCCGGGACAGGGTTCACCGGGGAGCTGTTTTTT. Encoded protein: CASSPGTGFTGELFF.

This clonotype was detected ten times or more. The CDR3 reads CMGQSSYNEQFF. The DNA of the CDR3 is TGCATGGGACAGAGCTCCTACAATGAGCAGTTCTTC. The chain is built from TRBV20-1 and TRBJ2-1, with 7 bases lining up with TRBD1. Germline V lookup: CDR1 DFQATT, CDR2 SNEGSKA (reference sequence). The CDR3 is made up of 12 amino acids.

This chain uses TRBV7-9 with TRBJ1-6, with 9 bases that match TRBD1. CDR3 length: 15 amino acids. Per germline, CDR1 SEHNR and CDR2 FQNEAQ (reference sequence). Germline trimming cut 6 bases from V and 7 bases from J; bases unmatched to any gene: 7. In nucleotides, the CDR3 is TGTGCCAGCAGGGGGGGACAGGGCAACAATTCACCCCTCCACTTT. As protein: CASRGGQGNNSPLHF.

For the CDR3, the DNA is TGTGCCAGCAGTTTGCTAGGAATCATGAACACTGAAGCTTTCTTT. Amino acids: CASSLLGIMNTEAFF. V is TRBV28 and J is TRBJ1-1; D is ambiguous. V dropped 3 bases and J dropped 0 bases, with 11 bases sitting between them. The CDR3 runs to 15 residues. Germline CDR1 MDHEN, CDR2 SYDVKM.

J is TRBJ2-3 and V is TRBV28; D is perhaps TRBD1 (7 bases). The CDR3 has 16 amino acids. V lost 2 bases, J lost 4 bases, and 16 bases lay in between. Germline loops: CDR1 MDHEN, CDR2 SYDVKM. The chain's CDR3 is CASSLVAGGSADTQYF. DNA for the CDR3: TGTGCCAGCAGTTTAGTGGCAGGGGGGTCCGCAGATACGCAGTATTTT.

This clonotype was detected many times. V and J are TRBV6-5 and TRBJ2-6; TRBD1 aligns across 7 bases. CDR1 is MNHEY, CDR2 SVGAGI, per germline. The ends lost 5 bases at V and 0 bases at J; junction bases unmatched: 4. The CDR3 sequence is 16 residues long. CDR3 bases: TGTGCCAGCAGTAGCAACAGGGGCTCTGGGGCCAACGTCCTGACTTTC. Its translation: CASSSNRGSGANVLTF.

This clonotype occurred a few times. The chain links TRBV20-1 to TRBJ1-1; 8 bases are shared with TRBD1. Germline loops: CDR1 DFQATT, CDR2 SNEGSKA (reference sequence). The CDR3 is made up of 14 amino acids. Losses at the gene ends were 5 bases for V and 1 base for J; bases not matched to a gene: 6. CDR3 in DNA: TGCAGTGCTTTAGACAGGGGACCGAACACTGAAGCTTTCTTT. This sequence encodes CSALDRGPNTEAFF.